The 5 T cell receptor beta chains presented below share a single source sample, sequenced in a study. One entry per CDR3 protein results from TCRdb running MiXCR on the RT-PCR reads. The data hold about 1,400 distinct CDR3 sequences, with 30% to 35% observed a single time. Sequencing was performed on memory CD4+ T cells from salivary gland. Source of these receptors: a female donor with primary Sjogren's syndrome.

This clonotype is classed as medium-sized. V usage is TRBV18 and J usage is TRBJ2-7; unclear D gene. Germline CDR1 is KGHSH and CDR2 is LQKENI. Between the trimmed V and J ends, which lost 5 bases and 2 bases, there was a span of 7 bases. The CDR3 sequence is 12 residues long. CDR3 in DNA: TGTGCCAGCTCAGATCTGCCCTACGAGCAGTACTTC. Protein sequence: CASSDLPYEQYF.

By share, this clonotype counts as large. J is TRBJ2-7 and V is TRBV4-1; 9 bases match TRBD1. Trimming at V came to 3 bases and at J to 2 bases, leaving 5 bases not matched to a gene. The CDR3 runs to 15 residues. The germline gives CDR1 MGHRA, CDR2 YSYEKL. The DNA of the CDR3 is TGCGCCAGCAGCCACCCGGGACAGGGCACCTACGAGCAGTACTTC. This codes for CASSHPGQGTYEQYF.

This clonotype ranks as medium-sized. The chain couples TRBV27 to TRBJ2-1; D is unresolved. The CDR3 spans 13 residues. Trimming pared 1 base from V and 7 bases from J, leaving 8 bases between. The germline V gene encodes CDR1 MNHEY and CDR2 SMNVEV (reference sequence). The CDR3 sequence is CASSLWLRNEQFF. CDR3 DNA sequence: TGTGCCAGCAGTTTATGGCTAAGGAATGAGCAGTTCTTC.

This chain links TRBV5-1 with TRBJ2-5; 7 positions agree with TRBD2. The CDR3 covers 13 residues. Germline values: CDR1 SGHRS, CDR2 YFSETQ. Germline trimming cut 4 bases from V and 2 bases from J; bases unmatched to any gene: 2. CDR3 nucleotides: TGCGCCAGCAGCCTAGCGGTACAAGAGACCCAGTACTTC. It translates to CASSLAVQETQYF.

The rearrangement uses TRBV12-3 or TRBV12-4 and TRBJ2-7; D tentatively reads TRBD1 or TRBD2 (5 bases each). Trimming removed 4 bases from V and 10 bases from J, with 17 bases in between. The CDR3 spans 13 residues. The CDR3, as DNA: TGTGCCAGCAGTTACGGGACGGAGGCTCGACAGTACTTC. As protein: CASSYGTEARQYF.